Listed here are 11 T cell receptor beta chains from one sample, sequenced in a study of CXCR3-negative and CXCR3-positive naive CD8 T cells. TRB cDNA libraries were made by UMI-labeled 5' RACE. TCRdb re-called the 5' RACE reads; every CDR3 protein appears as one record, without DNA. The table counts around 40,000 distinct CDR3 sequences; around 15% lies in the top ten. Sample: memory CD8+ T cells from blood. Receptors were obtained from a human donor in good health. Some clones in this sample may be carry-over from other donors' samples.

This chain joins TRBV7-6 and TRBJ2-7; without DNA, the TCRdb call of TRBD1 cannot be checked. CDR3 length: 16 amino acids. CDR1 SGHVS and CDR2 FNYEAQ come from the germline V gene. The chain's CDR3 is CASSSPKDRGDYEQYF.

The V gene is TRBV6-5, the J gene TRBJ2-7; the TRBD1 assignment by TCRdb is unverifiable without DNA. The germline gives CDR1 MNHEY, CDR2 SVGAGI. This CDR3 region has 14 residues. The chain's CDR3 is CASTARDNSYEQYF.

The chain couples TRBV14 to TRBJ2-7; TCRdb gives TRBD2 as the D gene, but with no DNA this cannot be confirmed. Per germline, CDR1 SGHDN and CDR2 FVKESK. CDR3 length equals 20 residues. CDR3 in amino acids: CASSQGGSPGLAGIAYEQYF.

The gene calls are TRBV27 and TRBJ1-1. CDR3 length equals 13 residues. In germline, CDR1 is MNHEY, CDR2 SMNVEV (reference sequence). CDR3 residues: CASSYLGDTEAFF.

The CDR3 sequence: CATSSPQGSGRGEQFF. J is TRBJ2-1 and V is TRBV15; TCRdb selects TRBD2, and the lack of DNA leaves this call unchecked. This CDR3 is built from 16 residues. CDR1 is LNHNV, CDR2 YYDKDF, per germline (reference sequence).

This chain joins TRBV15 and TRBJ1-5. The CDR3 is 15 residues long. Germline V gene data show CDR1 as LNHNV and CDR2 as YYDKDF (reference sequence). CDR3 sequence: CATSRDLGVNQPQHF. Complete variable domain (other parts from reference TRBV15 and TRBJ1-5): DAMVIQNPRYQVTQFGKPVTLSCSQTLNHNVMYWYQQKSSQAPKLLFHYYDKDFNNEADTPDNFQSRRPNTSFCFLDIRSPGLGDTAMYLCATSRDLGVNQPQHFGDGTRLSIL.

The rearrangement uses TRBV4-3 and TRBJ2-7; the D call from TCRdb, TRBD1, cannot be confirmed without DNA. The CDR3 length is 15 residues. Germline V lookup: CDR1 LGHNA, CDR2 YSLEER. The CDR3 region is CASSHDNRVPHEQYF.

The CDR3 here is CASSPTGVRTDTQYF. The chain recombines TRBV5-1 with TRBJ2-3; TCRdb's D gene call, TRBD1, goes unchecked for lack of DNA. Germline CDR1 reads SGHRS; CDR2 reads YFSETQ. The CDR3 runs to 15 residues.

The chain combines TRBV10-3 with TRBJ2-1; TCRdb names TRBD2, which stays unverified in the absence of DNA. This CDR3 region has 17 residues. Germline V CDR1 and CDR2: ENHRY, SYGVKD. The CDR3 sequence is CAISESKETSGKNEQFF.

This chain joins TRBV7-6 and TRBJ2-5; as DNA is missing, the TRBD1 call by TCRdb cannot be tested. Germline V gene lookup returns CDR1 SGHVS and CDR2 FNYEAQ. This CDR3 is 14 amino acids long. The CDR3 loop is CASSSGGGQETQYF.

The rearrangement links TRBV4-2 to TRBJ1-2. The CDR3 covers 14 residues. In germline, CDR1 is LGHNA, CDR2 YNFKEQ. CDR3 in amino acids: CASSQELVLGGYTF.